One and the same sample provided the 13 T cell receptor beta chains below, sequenced in a study of T cell responses to AZD1222 COVID-19 vaccine. Clones were read by immunoSEQ multiplex PCR, and TCRdb kept only the in-frame ones, dropping some. Found here are some 120,000 clones, 90% of them singletons; the top ten hold 4.2%. Source: peripheral blood, taken 28 days after the second dose of the MenACWY control vaccine. The receptors were sampled from an adult who received the MenACWY meningococcal vaccine as a control.

The chain combines TRBV4-2 with TRBJ2-1; 8 bases align to TRBD2. Germline CDR1 and CDR2: LGHNA and YNFKEQ. V shed 0 bases, J shed 4 bases, and the junction held 5 bases outside the gene matches. This CDR3 is 16 amino acids long. CDR3 DNA sequence: TGTGCCAGCAGCCAAGAGTCGGGGGGGCAATACAATGAGCAGTTCTTC. This translates into CASSQESGGQYNEQFF.

The chain combines TRBV2 with TRBJ1-1; a weak D match, TRBD1 (6 bases). This CDR3 contains 12 residues. V shed 9 bases and J shed 1 base, with 9 bases lying between them. Germline assignment: CDR1 SNHLY and CDR2 FYNNEI. The CDR3 DNA reads TGTGCCAGGCGGGACAAGAACACTGAAGCTTTCTTT. This encodes CARRDKNTEAFF.

The rearrangement links TRBV27 to TRBJ2-1; TRBD1 agrees at 8 bases. There are 17 residues in the CDR3. V gave up 6 bases and J gave up 0 bases; unmatched junction bases: 10. The germline CDR1 and CDR2 sequences are MNHEY and SMNVEV (reference sequence). The CDR3 spells CASSTPGGQSSYNEQFF. As DNA, the CDR3 is TGTGCCAGCAGCACCCCAGGGGGCCAGAGCTCCTACAATGAGCAGTTCTTC.

The chain links TRBV6-2 or TRBV6-3 to TRBJ1-4, with 7 nucleotides matching TRBD1. Germline V lookup: CDR1 MNHEY, CDR2 SVGEGT. J was trimmed by 7 bases and V by 0 bases; bases with no gene match: 14. The CDR3 is made up of 18 amino acids. CDR3 bases: TGTGCCAGCAGTTACTCTAGCACCGGACAGGCCGTAGGTGAAAAACTGTTTTTT. This gives the protein CASSYSSTGQAVGEKLFF.

The V gene is TRBV5-4, the J gene TRBJ2-1; no reliable D call. The CDR3 has 12 amino acids. In germline, CDR1 is SGHNT, CDR2 YYREEE (reference sequence). Trimming shortened V by 0 bases and J by 9 bases, and 7 bases separated the two germline ends. CDR3 DNA: TGTGCCAGCAGCTTGGGGGCGCCTGAGCAGTTCTTC. As protein: CASSLGAPEQFF.

This chain joins TRBV2 and TRBJ1-2; weak D call: TRBD1 (5 bases). The CDR3 is made up of 11 amino acids. Trimming cost V 9 bases and J 7 bases, with 12 bases left between them. CDR1 and CDR2 (germline): SNHLY, FYNNEI. The CDR3 nucleotides read TGTGCCAGTCTCAGGGATGGTGGCTACACCTTC. It is translated as CASLRDGGYTF. Looking up the rest from reference TRBV2 and TRBJ1-2 gives the full variable domain: EPEVTQTPSHQVTQMGQEVILRCVPISNHLYFYWYRQILGQKVEFLVSFYNNEISEKSEIFDDQFSVERPDGSNFTLKIRSTKLEDSAMYFCASLRDGGYTFGSGTRLTVV.

The rearrangement links TRBV19 to TRBJ2-1; no clear D. Germline loops: CDR1 LNHDA, CDR2 SQIVND (reference sequence). The CDR3 length is 12 residues. The ends were cut back, 1 base at V and 2 bases at J, with 0 bases in the middle. In DNA, the CDR3 is TGTGCCAGTAGTATAGCCTACAATGAGCAGTTCTTC. Protein product: CASSIAYNEQFF.

The J gene is TRBJ2-4, the V gene TRBV3-1 (or the pseudogene TRBV3-2); TRBD2 matches at 8 bases. The CDR3 is 15 residues long. The trim removed 6 bases at V and 2 bases at J, leaving 6 bases unmatched. Per the germline V gene, CDR1 is LGHDT and CDR2 is YNNKEL (reference sequence). In DNA form, the CDR3 reads TGTGCCAGCAGGCCCGGGGGGGCAACCAAAAACATTCAGTACTTC. It encodes CASRPGGATKNIQYF.

V is TRBV28 and J is TRBJ1-6, with unresolved D. The CDR3 extends over 14 amino acids. V lost 3 bases to trimming and J lost 4 bases, with 7 bases between them. Germline V CDR1 and CDR2: MDHEN, SYDVKM. CDR3 region: CASSFGEYNSPLHF. Written as DNA, the CDR3 is TGTGCCAGCAGTTTTGGTGAATATAATTCACCCCTCCACTTT.

This clone was picked up one time. This chain uses TRBV5-6 with TRBJ1-1; TRBD1 might be the D (5 bases). The CDR3 is 12 amino acids. The germline V and J ends were trimmed by 4 bases and 12 bases, with 16 bases remaining between them. From germline, CDR1 is SGHDT and CDR2 YYEEEE. The CDR3 is CASSLPGRFPFF. CDR3 coding DNA: TGTGCCAGCAGCCTTCCGGGACGATTTCCTTTCTTT. The complete variable domain, with remaining parts taken from reference TRBV5-6 and TRBJ1-1, reads DAGVTQSPTHLIKTRGQQVTLRCSPKSGHDTVSWYQQALGQGPQFIFQYYEEEERQRGNFPDRFSGHQFPNYSSELNVNALLLGDSALYLCASSLPGRFPFFGQGTRLTVV.

V gene TRBV3-1 (or the pseudogene TRBV3-2) combines with J gene TRBJ2-2; D gene unclear. V was pared by 3 bases and J by 5 bases, with 13 bases between. Germline values: CDR1 LGHDT, CDR2 YNNKEL (reference sequence). CDR3 length: 15 amino acids. CDR3 loop: CASSHLVTGTGELFF. CDR3 coding DNA: TGTGCCAGCAGCCATTTAGTGACTGGGACCGGGGAGCTGTTTTTT.

V gene TRBV4-1 combines with J gene TRBJ2-1; 11 bases are a match to TRBD2. The germline gives CDR1 MGHRA, CDR2 YSYEKL. This CDR3 comprises 16 residues. The trim removed 0 bases at V and 4 bases at J, leaving 2 bases unmatched. CDR3 region: CASSQETSGTYNEQFF. The CDR3, as DNA: TGCGCCAGCAGCCAAGAGACTAGCGGGACTTACAATGAGCAGTTCTTC.

The chain combines TRBV7-9 with TRBJ2-3, with 14 bases lining up with TRBD2. This CDR3 has 16 amino acids. Germline assignment: CDR1 SEHNR and CDR2 FQNEAQ (reference sequence). V lost 5 bases, J lost 5 bases, and 6 bases stayed unmatched. In nucleotides, the CDR3 is TGTGCCAGCAGCCCCGGGACTAGCGGGGGAAGAGATACGCAGTATTTT. It yields the protein CASSPGTSGGRDTQYF. Combining the CDR3 with reference TRBV7-9 and TRBJ2-3 gives the whole variable domain DTGVSQNPRHKITKRGQNVTFRCDPISEHNRLYWYRQTLGQGPEFLTYFQNEAQLEKSRLLSDRFSAERPKGSFSTLEIQRTEQGDSAMYLCASSPGTSGGRDTQYFGPGTRLTVL.